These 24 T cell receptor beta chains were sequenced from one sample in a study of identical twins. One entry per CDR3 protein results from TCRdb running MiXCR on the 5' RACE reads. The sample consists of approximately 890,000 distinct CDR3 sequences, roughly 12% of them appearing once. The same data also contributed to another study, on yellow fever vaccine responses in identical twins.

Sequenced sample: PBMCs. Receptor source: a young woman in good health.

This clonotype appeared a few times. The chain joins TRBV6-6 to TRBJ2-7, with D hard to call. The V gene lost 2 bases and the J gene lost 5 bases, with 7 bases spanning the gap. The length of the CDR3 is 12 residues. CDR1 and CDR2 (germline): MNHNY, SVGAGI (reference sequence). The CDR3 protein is CASSYEGNEQYV. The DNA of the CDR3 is TGTGCCAGCAGTTACGAAGGGAACGAGCAGTACGTC.

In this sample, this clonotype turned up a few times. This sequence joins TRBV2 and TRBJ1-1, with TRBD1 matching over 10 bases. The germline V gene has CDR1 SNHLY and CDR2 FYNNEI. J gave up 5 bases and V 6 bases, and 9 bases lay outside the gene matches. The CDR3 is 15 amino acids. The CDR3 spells CASRAGTGVPTEAFF. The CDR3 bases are TGTGCCAGCAGGGCCGGGACAGGGGTCCCTACTGAAGCTTTCTTT.

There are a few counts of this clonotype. The CDR3 here is CASSPPGREQFF. The CDR3 nucleotides read TGTGCCAGTAGCCCCCCGGGAAGAGAGCAGTTCTTC. The rearrangement uses TRBV19 and TRBJ2-1; TRBD2 is a possible D gene (5 bases). The CDR3 totals 12 residues. Trimming cost V 6 bases and J 10 bases, with 13 bases left between them. Germline V CDR1 and CDR2: LNHDA, SQIVND (reference sequence).

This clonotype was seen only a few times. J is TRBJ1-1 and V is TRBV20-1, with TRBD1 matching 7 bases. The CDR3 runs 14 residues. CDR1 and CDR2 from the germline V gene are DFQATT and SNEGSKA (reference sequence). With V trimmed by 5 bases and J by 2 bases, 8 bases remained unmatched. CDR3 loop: CSAPTTGTNTEAFF. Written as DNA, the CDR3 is TGCAGTGCTCCAACGACAGGGACTAACACTGAAGCTTTCTTT.

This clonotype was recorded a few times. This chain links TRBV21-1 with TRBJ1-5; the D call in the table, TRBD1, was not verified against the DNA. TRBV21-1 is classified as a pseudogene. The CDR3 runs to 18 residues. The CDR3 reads CASMGVGGQGVRNQPQHF. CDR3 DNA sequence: TGTGCCAGCATGGGGGTTGGTGGACAGGGAGTAAGAAATCAGCCCCAGCATTTT.

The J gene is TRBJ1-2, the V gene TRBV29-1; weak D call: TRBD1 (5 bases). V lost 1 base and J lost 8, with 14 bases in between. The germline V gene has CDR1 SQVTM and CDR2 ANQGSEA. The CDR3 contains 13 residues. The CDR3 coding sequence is TGCAGCGTTGAAGTTAGGGGTTATAACGGCTACACCTTC. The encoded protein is CSVEVRGYNGYTF.

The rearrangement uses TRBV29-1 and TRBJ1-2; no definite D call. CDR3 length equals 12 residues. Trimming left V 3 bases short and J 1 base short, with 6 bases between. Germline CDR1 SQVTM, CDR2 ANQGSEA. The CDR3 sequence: CSVDLGNYGYTF. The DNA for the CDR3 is TGCAGCGTTGATTTGGGTAACTATGGCTACACCTTC.

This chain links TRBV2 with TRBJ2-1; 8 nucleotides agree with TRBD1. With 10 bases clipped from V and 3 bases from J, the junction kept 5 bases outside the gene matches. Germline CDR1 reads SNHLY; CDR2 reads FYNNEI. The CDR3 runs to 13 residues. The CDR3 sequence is CAIRDRNYNEQFF. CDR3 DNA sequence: TGTGCCATCCGGGACAGGAACTACAATGAGCAGTTCTTC.

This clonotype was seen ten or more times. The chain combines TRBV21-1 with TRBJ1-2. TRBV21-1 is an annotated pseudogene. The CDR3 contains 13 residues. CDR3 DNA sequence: TGTGCCAGCAGCGCCCGGGGGGGCTGGGGCTACACCTTC. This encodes CASSARGGWGYTF.

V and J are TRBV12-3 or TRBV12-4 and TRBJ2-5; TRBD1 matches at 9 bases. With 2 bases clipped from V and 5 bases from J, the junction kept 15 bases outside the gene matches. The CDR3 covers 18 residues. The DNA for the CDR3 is TGTGCCAGCAGTTTAATCGGACGGTGGACAGGGGTCGGGGAGACCCAGTACTTC. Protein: CASSLIGRWTGVGETQYF.

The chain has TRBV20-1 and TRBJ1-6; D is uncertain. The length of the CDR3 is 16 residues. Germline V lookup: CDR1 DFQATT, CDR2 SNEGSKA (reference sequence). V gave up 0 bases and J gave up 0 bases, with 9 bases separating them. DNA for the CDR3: TGCAGTGCTAGAGATCAGGACGGCTCCTATAATTCACCCCTCCACTTT. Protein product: CSARDQDGSYNSPLHF.

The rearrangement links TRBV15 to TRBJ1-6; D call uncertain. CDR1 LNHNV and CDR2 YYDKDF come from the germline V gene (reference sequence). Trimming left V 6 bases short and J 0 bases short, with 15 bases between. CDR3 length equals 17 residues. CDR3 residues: CATRKFEGGSYNSPLHF. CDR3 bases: TGTGCCACCAGGAAGTTTGAGGGCGGCTCCTATAATTCACCCCTCCACTTT.

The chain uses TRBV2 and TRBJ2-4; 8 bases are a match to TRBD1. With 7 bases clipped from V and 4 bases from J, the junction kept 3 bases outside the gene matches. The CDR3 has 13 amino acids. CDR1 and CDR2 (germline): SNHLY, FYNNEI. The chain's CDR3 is CASIDRGKNIQYF. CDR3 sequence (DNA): TGTGCCAGCATAGACAGGGGTAAAAACATTCAGTACTTC.

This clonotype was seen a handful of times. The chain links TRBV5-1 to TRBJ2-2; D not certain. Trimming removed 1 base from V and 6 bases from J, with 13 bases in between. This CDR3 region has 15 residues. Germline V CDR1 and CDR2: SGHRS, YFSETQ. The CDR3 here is CASSLSSSQSGELFF. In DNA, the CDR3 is TGCGCCAGCAGCTTGTCGTCCTCCCAGTCCGGGGAGCTGTTTTTT. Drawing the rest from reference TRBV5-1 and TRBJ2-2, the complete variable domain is KAGVTQTPRYLIKTRGQQVTLSCSPISGHRSVSWYQQTPGQGLQFLFEYFSETQRNKGNFPGRFSGRQFSNSRSEMNVSTLELGDSALYLCASSLSSSQSGELFFGEGSRLTVL.

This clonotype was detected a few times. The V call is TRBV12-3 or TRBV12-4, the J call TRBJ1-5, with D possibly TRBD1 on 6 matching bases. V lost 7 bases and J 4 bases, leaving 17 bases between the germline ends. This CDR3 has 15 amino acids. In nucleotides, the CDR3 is TGTGCCAGCACCACATTCGGGGGGCTTAATCAGCCCCAGCATTTT. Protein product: CASTTFGGLNQPQHF.

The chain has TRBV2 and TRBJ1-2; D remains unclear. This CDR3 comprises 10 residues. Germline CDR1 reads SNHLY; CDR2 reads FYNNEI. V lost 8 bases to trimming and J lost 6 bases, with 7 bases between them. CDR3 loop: CASAEDGYTF. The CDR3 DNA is TGTGCCAGCGCGGAGGATGGCTACACCTTC.

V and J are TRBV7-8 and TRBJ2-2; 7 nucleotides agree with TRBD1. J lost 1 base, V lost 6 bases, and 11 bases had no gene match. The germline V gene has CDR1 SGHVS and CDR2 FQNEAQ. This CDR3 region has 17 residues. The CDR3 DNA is TGTGCCAGCAGAGAAAGCAGGGGGTGGGAGAACACCGGGGAGCTGTTTTTT. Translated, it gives CASRESRGWENTGELFF.

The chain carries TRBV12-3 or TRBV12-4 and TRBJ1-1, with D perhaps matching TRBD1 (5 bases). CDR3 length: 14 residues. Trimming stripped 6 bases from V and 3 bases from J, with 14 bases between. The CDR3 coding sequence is TGTGCCAGCAGCAGAGTAGTAGGGGACACTGAAGCTTTCTTT. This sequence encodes CASSRVVGDTEAFF.

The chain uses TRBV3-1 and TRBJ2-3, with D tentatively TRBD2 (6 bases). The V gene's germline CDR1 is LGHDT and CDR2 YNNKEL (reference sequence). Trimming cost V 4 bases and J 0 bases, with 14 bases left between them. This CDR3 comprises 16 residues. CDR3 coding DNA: TGTGCCAGCAGCCCGTGGACTACCCCTAGCACAGATACGCAGTATTTT. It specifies CASSPWTTPSTDTQYF.

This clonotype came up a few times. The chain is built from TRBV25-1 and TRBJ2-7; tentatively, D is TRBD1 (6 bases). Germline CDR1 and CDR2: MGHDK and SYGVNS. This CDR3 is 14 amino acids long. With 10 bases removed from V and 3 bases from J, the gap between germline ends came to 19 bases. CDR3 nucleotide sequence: TGTGCCACCAAACCGGGACAAGGGGTCTACGAGCAGTACTTC. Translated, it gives CATKPGQGVYEQYF.

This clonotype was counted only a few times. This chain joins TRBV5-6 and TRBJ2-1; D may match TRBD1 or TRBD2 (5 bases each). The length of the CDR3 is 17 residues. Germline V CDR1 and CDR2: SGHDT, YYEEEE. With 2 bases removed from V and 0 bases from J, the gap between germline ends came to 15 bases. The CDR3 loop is CASSFLPRESSYNEQFF. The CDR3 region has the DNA TGTGCCAGCAGCTTTCTTCCCAGGGAGAGCTCCTACAATGAGCAGTTCTTC.

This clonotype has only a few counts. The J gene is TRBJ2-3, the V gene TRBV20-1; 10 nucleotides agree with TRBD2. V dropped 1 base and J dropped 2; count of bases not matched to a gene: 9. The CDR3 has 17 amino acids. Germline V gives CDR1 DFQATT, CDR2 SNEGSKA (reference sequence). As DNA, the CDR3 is TGCAGTGCTAGAGCCTTAGCGGGGGGAGGCATCACAGATACGCAGTATTTT. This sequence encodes CSARALAGGGITDTQYF.

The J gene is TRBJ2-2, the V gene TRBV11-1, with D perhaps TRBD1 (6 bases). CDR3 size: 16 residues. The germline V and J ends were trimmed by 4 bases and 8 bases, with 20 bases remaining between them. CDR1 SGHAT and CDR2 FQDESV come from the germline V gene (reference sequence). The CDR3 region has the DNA TGTGCCAGCAGCTCCTTTTGGGGGCCAGAACAGGGGGAGCTGTTTTTT. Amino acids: CASSSFWGPEQGELFF.

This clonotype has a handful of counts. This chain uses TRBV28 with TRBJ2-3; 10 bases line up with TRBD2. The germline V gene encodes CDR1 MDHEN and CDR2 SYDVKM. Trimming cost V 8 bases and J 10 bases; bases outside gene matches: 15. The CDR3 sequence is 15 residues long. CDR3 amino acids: CASGLAERGRNAQYF. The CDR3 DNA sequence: TGTGCCAGCGGACTAGCGGAGAGGGGGAGGAACGCGCAGTATTTT. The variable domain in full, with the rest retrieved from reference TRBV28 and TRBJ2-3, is DVKVTQSSRYLVKRTGEKVFLECVQDMDHENMFWYRQDPGLGLRLIYFSYDVKMKEKGDIPEGYSVSREKKERFSLILESASTNQTSMYLCASGLAERGRNAQYFGPGTRLTVL.